This note documents a single TCR beta chain sequence. What it recognizes is unknown. Between the trimmed V and J ends, which lost 5 bases and 5 bases, there was a span of 16 bases. Looked up from germline, CDR1 is MNHEY and CDR2 is SMNVEV (reference sequence). The length of the CDR3 is 15 residues. The source of the sample is a study of T cell clones after liver transplantation. Overall study context: TCRbeta sequencing after a pre-transplant mixed lymphocyte reaction identified graft-donor-reactive clones, later tracked in post-transplant blood.

Repertoires were generated with immunoSEQ multiplex PCR, while TCRdb's copy carries only in-frame clones and drops some. The repertoire consists of some 20,000 clones, with approximately 89% occurring once and the leading ten covering over 10%. Study results and caveats: Donor-reactive sequences fell more than third party-reactive ones, suggesting partial deletion.

The receptor was isolated from a human donor who received a liver transplant. Sequenced material: CD8+ T cells from blood, taken before liver transplant. The rearrangement joins TRBV27 to TRBJ1-5; D unresolved. DNA of the CDR3: TGTGCCAGCAGTAACTCCGGGCCCTCCTATCAGCCCCAGCATTTT. Amino acid sequence: CASSNSGPSYQPQHF.